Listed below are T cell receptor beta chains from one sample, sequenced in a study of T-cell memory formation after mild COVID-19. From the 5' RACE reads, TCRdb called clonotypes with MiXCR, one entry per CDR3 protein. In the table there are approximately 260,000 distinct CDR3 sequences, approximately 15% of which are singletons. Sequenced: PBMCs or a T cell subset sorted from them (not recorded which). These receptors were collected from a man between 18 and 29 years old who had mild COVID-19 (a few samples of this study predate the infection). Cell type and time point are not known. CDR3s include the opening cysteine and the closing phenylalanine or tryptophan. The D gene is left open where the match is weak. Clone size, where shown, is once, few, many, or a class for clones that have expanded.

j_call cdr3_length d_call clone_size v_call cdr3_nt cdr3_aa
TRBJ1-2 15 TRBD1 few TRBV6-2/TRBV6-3 TGTGCCAGCAGAGCTACCGGGACAGGGAATTATGGCTACACCTTC CASRATGTGNYGYTF
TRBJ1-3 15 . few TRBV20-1 TGCAGTGCTAGAGATCGGCGGGCGGTGGGAAACACCATATATTTT CSARDRRAVGNTIYF
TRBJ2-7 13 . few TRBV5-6 TGTGCCAGCATCTCCTGGTCGGGCACCCAGCAGTACTTC CASISWSGTQQYF
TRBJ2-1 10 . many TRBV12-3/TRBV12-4 TGTGCCAGCAGTTCCAATGAGCAGTTCTTC CASSSNEQFF
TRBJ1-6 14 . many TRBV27 TGTGCCAGCATGGTGGGCTCTGTTAATTCACCCCTCCACTTT CASMVGSVNSPLHF
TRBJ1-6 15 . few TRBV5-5 TGTGCCAGCAGCCCCCCTGGCTCCTATAATTCACCCCTCCACTTT CASSPPGSYNSPLHF
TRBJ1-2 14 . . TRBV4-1 TGCGCCAGCAGCCAAGCAGGGGCGGTGTATGGCTACACCTTC CASSQAGAVYGYTF
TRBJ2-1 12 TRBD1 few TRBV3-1 TGTGCCAGCGGGACAGGCTACAATGAGCAGTTCTTC CASGTGYNEQFF
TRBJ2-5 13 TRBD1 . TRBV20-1 TGCAGTGCTTCGGACAGGGGGAAGGAGACCCAGTACTTC CSASDRGKETQYF
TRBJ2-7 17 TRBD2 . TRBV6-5 TGTGCCAGCAGTTACTCAGGCGTATCTAGCGGGGGCTACGAGCAGTACTTC CASSYSGVSSGGYEQYF
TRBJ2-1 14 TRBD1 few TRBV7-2 TGTGCCAGCAGCTTACCCCGCAGGGGGCTTGAGCAGTTCTTC CASSLPRRGLEQFF
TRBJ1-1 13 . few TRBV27 TGTGCCAGCATTCCTTCTGGGGGTACTGAAGCTTTCTTT CASIPSGGTEAFF
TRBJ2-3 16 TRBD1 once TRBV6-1 TGTGCCAGCAGTGAAACCCCGGGACAGGGCACAGATACGCAGTATTTT CASSETPGQGTDTQYF
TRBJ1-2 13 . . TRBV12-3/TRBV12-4 TGTGCCAGCAGCGTAACCTCGCCTTATGGCTACACCTTC CASSVTSPYGYTF
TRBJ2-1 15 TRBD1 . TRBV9 TGTGCCAGCAGCGTAGGGGACAGAATTTACAATGAGCAGTTCTTC CASSVGDRIYNEQFF
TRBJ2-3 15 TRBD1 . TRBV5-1 TGCGCCAGCAGCTTACCGGGACAGGGGGGAGATACGCAGTATTTT CASSLPGQGGDTQYF
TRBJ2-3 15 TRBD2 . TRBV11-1 TGTGCCAGCAGCTCCCGGCGGGGGGGCACAGATACGCAGTATTTT CASSSRRGGTDTQYF
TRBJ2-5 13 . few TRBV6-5 TGTGCCAGCAGTTCAACATATCAAGAGACCCAGTACTTC CASSSTYQETQYF
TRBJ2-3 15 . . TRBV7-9 TGTGCCAGCAGCCAAGGTGGGAGCCCGACAGATACGCAGTATTTT CASSQGGSPTDTQYF
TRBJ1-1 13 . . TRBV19 TGTGCCAGTAGTATGGGGGGACGAGATGAAGCTTTCTTT CASSMGGRDEAFF
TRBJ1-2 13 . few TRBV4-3 TGCGCCAGCAGCCGGACAGCTAACTATGGCTACACCTTC CASSRTANYGYTF
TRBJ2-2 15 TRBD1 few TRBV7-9 TGTGCCAGCAATATCCGGGACAGGGACACCGGGGAGCTGTTTTTT CASNIRDRDTGELFF
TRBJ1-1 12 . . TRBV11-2 TGTGCCAGCAGCTTGGGGGGGAGAGGGAGGCTCTTT CASSLGGRGRLF
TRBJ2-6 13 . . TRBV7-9 TGTGCCAGCAGCTTAGTTTCTTTCGTCGTCCTGACTTTC CASSLVSFVVLTF
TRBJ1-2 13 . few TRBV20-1 TGCAGTGCTTTGCCGGGTCTTAACTATGGCTACACCTTC CSALPGLNYGYTF
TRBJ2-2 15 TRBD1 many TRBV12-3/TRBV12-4 TGTGCCAGCAGACTGGGACAGAGAGACACCGGGGAGCTGTTTTTT CASRLGQRDTGELFF
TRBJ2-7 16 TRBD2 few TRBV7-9 TGTGCCAGCAGCCCCTGGACTAGCGGGGTCTCCTACGAGCAGTACTTC CASSPWTSGVSYEQYF
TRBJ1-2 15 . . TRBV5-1 TGCGCCAGCAGCCCCCAATTTGGGGTGGGTCTTGGCTACACCTTC CASSPQFGVGLGYTF
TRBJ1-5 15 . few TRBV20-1 TGCAGTGCTAGAGGTCAACCAGGGAGCAATCAGCCCCAGCATTTT CSARGQPGSNQPQHF
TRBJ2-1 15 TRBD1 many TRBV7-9 TGTGCCAGCAGCTTCGGCCAGGGGGCCTACAATGAGCAGTTCTTC CASSFGQGAYNEQFF
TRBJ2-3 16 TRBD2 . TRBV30 TGTGCCTGGAGTGTACTACAAGCGGGGAGCACAGATACGCAGTATTTT CAWSVLQAGSTDTQYF
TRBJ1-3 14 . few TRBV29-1 TGCAGCGTTGTGAACAGGGCCCCTGGAAACACCATATATTTT CSVVNRAPGNTIYF
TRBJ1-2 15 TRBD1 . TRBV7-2 TGTGCCAGCAGCCTACCTCCAGGACAGGGTGATGGCTACACCTTC CASSLPPGQGDGYTF
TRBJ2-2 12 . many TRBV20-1 TGCAGTGCTCCTACTTGGGGCGGGGAGCTGTTTTTT CSAPTWGGELFF
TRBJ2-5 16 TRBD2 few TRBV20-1 TGCAGTGCTGGGACTAGCGGGGGACCCAGTCAAGAGACCCAGTACTTC CSAGTSGGPSQETQYF
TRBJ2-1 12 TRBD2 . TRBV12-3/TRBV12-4 TGTGCCAACTCCGTAGCGGGCGGAGAGCAGTTCTTC CANSVAGGEQFF
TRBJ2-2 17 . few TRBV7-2 TGTGCCAGCAGCCCCCAAAAGGTCCGGCTATCCGCGGGGGAGCTGTTTTTT CASSPQKVRLSAGELFF
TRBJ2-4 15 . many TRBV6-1 TGTGCCAGCAGTGGGGGCCGACAGACGAAAAACATTCAGTACTTC CASSGGRQTKNIQYF
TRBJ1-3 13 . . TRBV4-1 TGCGCCAGCAGCCAAGATCACGGAAACACCATATATTTT CASSQDHGNTIYF
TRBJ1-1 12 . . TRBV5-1 TGCGCCAGCAGCGAGAGGGCCACTGAAGCTTTCTTT CASSERATEAFF
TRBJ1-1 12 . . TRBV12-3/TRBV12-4 TGTGCCAGCAGTTTATTGTACAGTGAAGCTTTCTTT CASSLLYSEAFF
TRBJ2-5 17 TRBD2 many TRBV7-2 TGTGCCAGCAGCTCGTTGGGACTAAACAGACCACAAGAGACCCAGTACTTC CASSSLGLNRPQETQYF
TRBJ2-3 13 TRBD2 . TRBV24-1 TGTGCCACTCAGACTAGCGGCACAGATACGCAGTATTTT CATQTSGTDTQYF
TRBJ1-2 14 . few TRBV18 TGTGCCAGCTCATTTCGACCATCTAACTATGGCTACACCTTC CASSFRPSNYGYTF
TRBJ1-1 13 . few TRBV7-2 TGTGCCAGCAGCCCTCAAGAGGACCGTGAAGCTTTCTTT CASSPQEDREAFF
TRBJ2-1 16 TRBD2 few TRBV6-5 TGTGCCAGCAGTTACCGTACTAGCGGGGGGGGCAATGAGCAGTTCTTC CASSYRTSGGGNEQFF
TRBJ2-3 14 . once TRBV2 TGTGCCAGCAGTGTATCGGGGTACACAGATACGCAGTATTTT CASSVSGYTDTQYF
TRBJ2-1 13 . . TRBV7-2 TGTGCCAGCAGCTTTACCGGACCAAATGAGCAGTTCTTC CASSFTGPNEQFF
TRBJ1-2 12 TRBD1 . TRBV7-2 TGTGCCAGCAGCTACACAGGGGGAGGCTACACCTTC CASSYTGGGYTF
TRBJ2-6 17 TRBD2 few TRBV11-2 TGTGCCAGCAGCTTAGGCCCAAGGGCGGGGGGGCCTCCCGTCCTGACTTTC CASSLGPRAGGPPVLTF
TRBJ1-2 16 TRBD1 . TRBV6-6 TGTGCCAGCAGTTGGGGCTCGGACAGGGGGCGCGGGGGCTACACCTTC CASSWGSDRGRGGYTF
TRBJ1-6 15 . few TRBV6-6 TGTGCCAGCAGTTACGGGCGTAGCTATAATTCACCCCTCCACTTT CASSYGRSYNSPLHF
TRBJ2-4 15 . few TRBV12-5 TGTGCTAGTGGTACGCTACCGGGAAAGAAAAACATTCAGTACTTC CASGTLPGKKNIQYF
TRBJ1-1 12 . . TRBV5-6 TGTGCCAGCAGCTTGTACGGGTTTGAAGCTTTCTTT CASSLYGFEAFF